What follows describes a single T cell receptor beta chain. At cycle 4 day 1, cycle 7 day 1, and baseline, blood was sampled. The source of the sample is a study of OX40 agonist ivuxolimab in advanced cancers. CDR1 is SQVTM and CDR2 is ANQGSEA in the germline V gene. The V gene lost 6 bases and the J gene lost 7 bases, with 13 bases spanning the gap. This CDR3 spans 12 amino acids. The data were produced by immunoSEQ multiplex PCR, yet TCRdb's version contains in-frame clones alone and is incomplete. The profile shows about 69,000 clones, 91% of them singletons. This rearrangement joins TRBV29-1 to TRBJ2-1, with D possibly being TRBD2 (6 bases). The receptor was isolated from an adult with an advanced solid tumor such as melanoma, head and neck, liver or kidney cancer. The specimen was CD4+ or CD8+ T cells sorted from blood, collected in a trial of the OX40 agonist ivuxolimab. The CDR3: CSVGDSLNEQFF. Written as DNA, the CDR3 is TGCAGCGTAGGGGACTCTCTTAATGAGCAGTTCTTC.